The present TCR beta chain was sequenced within a study of T-cell memory formation after mild COVID-19. Study findings and constraints: The CD4+ clones that contracted clustered mainly within CM and EM, and the CD8+ clones concentrated in EMRA. Day 15 to 85 contracting clones showed balanced CD4/CD8; later expanders leaned CD4+. Second-wave clones reaching peak frequency on day 37 lacked confirmed SARS-CoV-2 specificity. A subset of responding clones appeared in pre-infection memory, suggesting cross-reactive memory joined.

With V trimmed by 6 bases and J by 1 base, 5 bases remained unmatched. This CDR3 region has 14 residues. Looked up from germline, CDR1 is MNHEY and CDR2 is SVGEGT. TCRdb used MiXCR to reprocess the 5' RACE reads, holding one entry per CDR3 protein. The sample includes roughly 600,000 distinct CDR3 sequences, approximately 19% seen only once; the top ten take more than 10%. A word on this clonotype: The antigen remains undetermined.

The clonotype comes from an adult woman who had mild COVID-19 (a few samples of this study predate the infection). Cell type and time point are not known. The rearrangement joins TRBV6-2 or TRBV6-3 to TRBJ1-1; TRBD1 aligns across 7 bases. The sample was PBMCs or a T cell subset sorted from them (not recorded which). The CDR3 region has the DNA TGTGCCAGCAGCACAGGGGCCTCGAACACTGAAGCTTTCTTT. Translation gives CASSTGASNTEAFF.